The 16 T cell receptor beta chains reported below all come from one sample, sequenced in a study of Graves' ophthalmopathy and Graves' hyperthyroidism. The study amplified TCR beta CDR3 regions using RNA transcripts. Scientists carried out first-round RT-PCR using HTBI primers and then a second-round multiplex PCR. TCRdb reprocessed the multiplex PCR reads with MiXCR, giving one entry per CDR3 protein. The table lists more than 300,000 distinct CDR3 sequences, roughly 17% of them singletons, with roughly 2.3% in the top ten. Sequencing input: peripheral blood. The receptor source for this set is an adult woman with stable Graves' hyperthyroidism.

This clonotype has at least ten counts. The chain has TRBV4-3 and TRBJ2-5; tentatively, D is TRBD1 (6 bases). Germline CDR1 LGHNA, CDR2 YSLEER. CDR3 size: 15 residues. The ends were cut back, 0 bases at V and 5 bases at J, with 13 bases in the middle. In nucleotides, the CDR3 is TGCGCCAGCAGCCAAGAGGGCAGGGGTTGGGAGACCCAGTACTTC. It encodes CASSQEGRGWETQYF.

Comment on this clonotype: A clone one base away is much larger, so this may be a read error. V gene TRBV11-2 combines with J gene TRBJ2-5; 8 positions agree with TRBD2. Germline values: CDR1 SGHAT, CDR2 FQNNGV. V shed 6 bases and J 8 bases; nucleotides not matched to a gene: 17. This CDR3 is built from 16 residues. CDR3 region: CASSEALGLAANTQYF. CDR3 in DNA: TGTGCCAGCAGTGAAGCGCTAGGACTAGCCGCCAATACCCAGTACTTC.

This clonotype appeared many times. The J gene is TRBJ2-7, the V gene TRBV6-2 or TRBV6-3; D assignment may be TRBD1 or TRBD2 (5 bases each). Germline loops: CDR1 MNHEY, CDR2 SVGEGT. The CDR3 is 14 residues long. Trimming left V 2 bases short and J 7 bases short, with 15 bases between. In DNA, the CDR3 is TGTGCCAGCAGTTACGTGAGGGGAATAGGGGAGCAGTACTTC. Translated, it gives CASSYVRGIGEQYF.

The sample holds many counts of this clonotype. V gene TRBV12-3 or TRBV12-4 combines with J gene TRBJ1-1; 7 nucleotides match TRBD1. The CDR3 totals 14 residues. The V segment lost 6 bases and the J segment 0 bases; nucleotides outside the gene matches: 4. This CDR3 is CASSNRGLNTEAFF. CDR3 DNA sequence: TGTGCCAGCAGCAACAGGGGCTTGAACACTGAAGCTTTCTTT.

This clonotype was seen repeatedly, ten times or more. The rearrangement joins TRBV10-1 to TRBJ2-7; 9 nucleotides align to TRBD1. The CDR3 contains 14 residues. V was clipped by 4 bases and J by 5 bases; unmatched bases: 6. Looked up from germline, CDR1 is WNHNN and CDR2 is SYGVQD (reference sequence). In DNA, the CDR3 is TGCGCCAGCAGTGGACAGGGGGGAAAGAACGAGCAGTACTTC. Protein sequence: CASSGQGGKNEQYF.

This clonotype was observed at least ten times. This sequence joins TRBV30 and TRBJ1-1, with D uncertain. Per germline, CDR1 GTSNPN and CDR2 SVGIG (reference sequence). V lost 0 bases, J lost 8 bases, and 13 bases lay in between. CDR3 size: 13 residues. CDR3 bases: TGTGCCTGGAGTGTATCAGGAGCGGTGGAAGCTTTCTTT. It encodes CAWSVSGAVEAFF.

This clonotype has ten or more counts. The V and J genes are TRBV7-9 and TRBJ2-2; possible D gene TRBD2, 6 bases. The germline V and J ends were trimmed by 2 bases and 6 bases, with 16 bases remaining between them. This CDR3 contains 16 residues. Germline V gene lookup returns CDR1 SEHNR and CDR2 FQNEAQ (reference sequence). The DNA of the CDR3 is TGTGCCAGCAGCTTAATGGGTCCGGGAGTGCCCGGGGAGCTGTTTTTT. Encoded protein: CASSLMGPGVPGELFF. The full variable domain, rest sourced from reference TRBV7-9 and TRBJ2-2, is DTGVSQNPRHKITKRGQNVTFRCDPISEHNRLYWYRQTLGQGPEFLTYFQNEAQLEKSRLLSDRFSAERPKGSFSTLEIQRTEQGDSAMYLCASSLMGPGVPGELFFGEGSRLTVL.

This clonotype was counted many times. V gene TRBV29-1 combines with J gene TRBJ1-2; 7 bases map to TRBD1. The CDR3 runs 14 residues. Germline values: CDR1 SQVTM, CDR2 ANQGSEA. Trimming cost V 6 bases and J 7 bases; bases outside gene matches: 14. The CDR3 reads CSVGGGQVEFGYTF. The CDR3 DNA reads as TGCAGCGTCGGGGGCGGACAGGTCGAGTTTGGCTACACCTTC.

This clonotype was recorded at least ten times. The chain recombines TRBV6-1 with TRBJ1-1; D remains unclear. In germline, CDR1 is MNHNS, CDR2 SASEGT. Deletions cut 2 bases from V and 4 bases from J, with 17 bases between. The CDR3 consists of 16 residues. CDR3 amino acids: CASSENRGSLGTEAFF. Written as DNA, the CDR3 is TGTGCCAGCAGTGAAAACCGGGGATCTCTGGGCACTGAAGCTTTCTTT.

This clonotype was seen at least ten times. The rearrangement joins TRBV9 to TRBJ2-5, with 9 bases aligning to TRBD2. Looked up from germline, CDR1 is SGDLS and CDR2 is YYNGEE. After removal of 0 bases from V and 5 bases from J, the junction contained 8 bases not matched to a gene. This CDR3 has 16 amino acids. DNA for the CDR3: TGTGCCAGCAGCGTAGGAGGCGGGAGGGCCCTGGAGACCCAGTACTTC. Protein product: CASSVGGGRALETQYF.

This clonotype was found many times. The chain recombines TRBV28 with TRBJ2-7; 8 nucleotides align to TRBD2. Unmatched junction bases numbered 13, after V lost 4 bases and J lost 5 bases. This CDR3 has 16 residues. Germline V gene lookup returns CDR1 MDHEN and CDR2 SYDVKM. CDR3 amino acids: CASSSPTGTRGDEQYF. The DNA of the CDR3 is TGTGCCAGCAGTTCCCCAACCGGGACTAGGGGAGACGAGCAGTACTTC.

This clonotype was picked up many times. V and J are TRBV20-1 and TRBJ2-5, with 8 bases aligning to TRBD1. Germline CDR1 is DFQATT and CDR2 is SNEGSKA (reference sequence). Trimming at V came to 6 bases and at J to 4 bases, leaving 7 bases not matched to a gene. This CDR3 has 13 residues. CDR3 residues: CSAPGTGGETQYF. CDR3 coding DNA: TGCAGTGCCCCAGGGACAGGCGGAGAGACCCAGTACTTC.

The chain carries TRBV15 and TRBJ1-6; D uncertain. The CDR3 has 16 amino acids. Trimming pared 2 bases from V and 4 bases from J, leaving 12 bases between. Germline CDR1 reads LNHNV; CDR2 reads YYDKDF (reference sequence). The CDR3 is CATSRLGSSYNSPLHF. Written as DNA, the CDR3 is TGTGCCACCAGCAGACTGGGGAGCTCTTATAATTCACCCCTCCACTTT.

Notes on this clonotype: Sequence at one end of the junction differs from germline and may be a read error. The J gene is TRBJ2-7, the V gene TRBV7-2; a possible D gene is TRBD2 (5 bases). The CDR3 loop spans 15 amino acids. CDR1 is SGHTA and CDR2 is FQGNSA in the germline V gene. This CDR3 is CASSDGISAPYEQWF. For the CDR3, the DNA is TGTGCCAGCAGCGATGGCATTAGCGCCCCGTACGAGCAGTGGTTC.

This clonotype was seen at least ten times. The chain joins TRBV12-3 or TRBV12-4 to TRBJ1-5, with D possibly matching TRBD1 (6 bases). The CDR3 covers 15 residues. Trimming cost V 6 bases and J 2 bases, with 14 bases left between them. For the CDR3, the DNA is TGTGCCAGCAGACAGGGTCATGGGGGCAATCAGCCCCAGCATTTT. It is translated as CASRQGHGGNQPQHF.

V usage is TRBV6-2 or TRBV6-3 and J usage is TRBJ2-2; TRBD2 aligns across 7 bases. Germline lookup yields CDR1 MNHEY and CDR2 SVGEGT. The CDR3 consists of 16 residues. With 8 bases clipped from V and 5 bases from J, the junction kept 14 bases outside the gene matches. Written as DNA, the CDR3 is TGTGCCAGCGGAAATAGCGGGCCTAGAAGAACCGGGGAGCTGTTTTTT. It translates to CASGNSGPRRTGELFF.